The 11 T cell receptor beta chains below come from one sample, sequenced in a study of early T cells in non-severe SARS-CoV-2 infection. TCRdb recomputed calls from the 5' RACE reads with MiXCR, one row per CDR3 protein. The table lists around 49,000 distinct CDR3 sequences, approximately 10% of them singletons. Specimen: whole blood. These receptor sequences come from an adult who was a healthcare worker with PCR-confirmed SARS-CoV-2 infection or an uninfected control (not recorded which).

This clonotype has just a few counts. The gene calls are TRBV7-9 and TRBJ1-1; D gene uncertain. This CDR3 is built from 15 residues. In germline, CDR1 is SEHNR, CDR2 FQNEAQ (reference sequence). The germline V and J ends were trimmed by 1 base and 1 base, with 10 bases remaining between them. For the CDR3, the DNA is TGTGCCAGCAGCTTAGTTTCAGGAAGGAACACTGAAGCTTTCTTT. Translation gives CASSLVSGRNTEAFF.

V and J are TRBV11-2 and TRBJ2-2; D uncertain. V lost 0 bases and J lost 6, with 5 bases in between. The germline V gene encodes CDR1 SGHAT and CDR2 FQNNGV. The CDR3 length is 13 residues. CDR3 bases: TGTGCCAGCAGCTTAGAAATCTCCGGGGAGCTGTTTTTT. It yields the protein CASSLEISGELFF. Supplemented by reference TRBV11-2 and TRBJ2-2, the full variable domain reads EAGVAQSPRYKIIEKRQSVAFWCNPISGHATLYWYQQILGQGPKLLIQFQNNGVVDDSQLPKDRFSAERLKGVDSTLKIQPAKLEDSAVYLCASSLEISGELFFGEGSRLTVL.

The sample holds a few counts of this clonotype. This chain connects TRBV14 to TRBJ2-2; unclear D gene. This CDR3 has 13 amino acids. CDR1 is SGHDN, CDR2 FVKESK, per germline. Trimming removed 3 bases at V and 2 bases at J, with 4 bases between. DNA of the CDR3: TGTGCCAGCAGCCAGATTAACACCGGGGAGCTGTTTTTT. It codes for CASSQINTGELFF.

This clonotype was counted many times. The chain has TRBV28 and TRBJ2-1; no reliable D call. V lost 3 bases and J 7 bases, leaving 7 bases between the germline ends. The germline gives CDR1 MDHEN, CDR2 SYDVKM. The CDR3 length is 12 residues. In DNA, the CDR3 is TGTGCCAGCAGTTTCCGTAGAAATGAGCAGTTCTTC. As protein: CASSFRRNEQFF.

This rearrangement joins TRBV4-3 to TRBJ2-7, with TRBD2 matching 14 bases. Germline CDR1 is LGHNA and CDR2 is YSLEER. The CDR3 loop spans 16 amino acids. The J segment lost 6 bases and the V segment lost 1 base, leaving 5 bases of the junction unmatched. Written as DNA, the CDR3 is TGCGCCAGCAGCCAAGGACTAGCGGGAGGGCTCCCCGAGCAGTACTTC. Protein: CASSQGLAGGLPEQYF.

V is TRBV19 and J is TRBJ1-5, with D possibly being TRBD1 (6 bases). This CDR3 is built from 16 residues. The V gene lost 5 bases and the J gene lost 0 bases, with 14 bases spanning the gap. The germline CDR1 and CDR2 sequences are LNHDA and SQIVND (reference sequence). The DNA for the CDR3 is TGTGCCAGTAGTGCCTCTCGGGGACATAGCAATCAGCCCCAGCATTTT. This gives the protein CASSASRGHSNQPQHF.

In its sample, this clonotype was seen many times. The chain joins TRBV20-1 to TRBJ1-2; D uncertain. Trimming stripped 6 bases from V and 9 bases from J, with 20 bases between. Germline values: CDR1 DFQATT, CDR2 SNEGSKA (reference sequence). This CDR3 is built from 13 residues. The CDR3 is CSALTTRLGSYTF. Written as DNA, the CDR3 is TGCAGTGCCCTGACAACACGGCTCGGAAGCTACACCTTC.

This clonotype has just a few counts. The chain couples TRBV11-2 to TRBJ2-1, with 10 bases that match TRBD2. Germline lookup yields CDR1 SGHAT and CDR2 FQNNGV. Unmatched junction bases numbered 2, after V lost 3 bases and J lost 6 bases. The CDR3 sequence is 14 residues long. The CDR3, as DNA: TGTGCCAGCAGCTTGGGGACTAGCGTCAATGAGCAGTTCTTC. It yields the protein CASSLGTSVNEQFF.

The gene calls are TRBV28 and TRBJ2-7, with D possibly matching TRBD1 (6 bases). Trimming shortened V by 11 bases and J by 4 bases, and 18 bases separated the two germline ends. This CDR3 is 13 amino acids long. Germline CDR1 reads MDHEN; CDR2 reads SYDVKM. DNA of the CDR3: TGTGCCTCCTCAAAGGGACAAGCTTACGAGCAGTACTTC. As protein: CASSKGQAYEQYF.

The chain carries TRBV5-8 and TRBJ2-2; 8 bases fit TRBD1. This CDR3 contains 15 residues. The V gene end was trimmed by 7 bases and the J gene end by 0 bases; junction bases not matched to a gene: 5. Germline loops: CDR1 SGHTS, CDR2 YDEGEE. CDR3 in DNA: TGTGCCAGCTGGCAGGGACAGGCGAACACCGGGGAGCTGTTTTTT. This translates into CASWQGQANTGELFF.

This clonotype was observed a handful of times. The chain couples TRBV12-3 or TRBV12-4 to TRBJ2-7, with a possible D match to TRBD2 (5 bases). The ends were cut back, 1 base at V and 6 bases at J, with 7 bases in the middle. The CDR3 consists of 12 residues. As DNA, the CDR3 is TGTGCCAGCAGTTTAGGTGGGAGCGAGCAGTACTTC. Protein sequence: CASSLGGSEQYF.